This TCR beta chain was captured by sequencing in a study of blood T cells in healthy people across ages. A J-beta primer mix and a sample-barcoded 5' primer were used in a second PCR of about 7 to 12 cycles. TCRdb re-called the 5' RACE reads with MiXCR, one entry per CDR3 protein. Of about 800,000 distinct CDR3 sequences listed, 20% to 25% are singletons. CDR3 size: 21 residues. The trim removed 3 bases at V and 0 bases at J, leaving 19 bases unmatched. CDR1 LGHDT and CDR2 YNNKEL come from the germline V gene (reference sequence). Separately, the same data were catalogued under a study of T cells of mothers and their children. That paper notes: Reads recorded for TCR beta CDR3 numbered over 9.5 million per mother and several million per child.

The rearrangement links TRBV3-1 to TRBJ2-1; 8 bases match TRBD2. This TCR was recovered from a boy aged 5-17 years in good health. Sequencing used blood. CDR3 sequence: CASSHYSSGLARYPSYNEQFF. In nucleotides, the CDR3 is TGTGCCAGCAGCCACTATTCAAGTGGACTAGCCCGCTACCCCTCCTACAATGAGCAGTTCTTC.